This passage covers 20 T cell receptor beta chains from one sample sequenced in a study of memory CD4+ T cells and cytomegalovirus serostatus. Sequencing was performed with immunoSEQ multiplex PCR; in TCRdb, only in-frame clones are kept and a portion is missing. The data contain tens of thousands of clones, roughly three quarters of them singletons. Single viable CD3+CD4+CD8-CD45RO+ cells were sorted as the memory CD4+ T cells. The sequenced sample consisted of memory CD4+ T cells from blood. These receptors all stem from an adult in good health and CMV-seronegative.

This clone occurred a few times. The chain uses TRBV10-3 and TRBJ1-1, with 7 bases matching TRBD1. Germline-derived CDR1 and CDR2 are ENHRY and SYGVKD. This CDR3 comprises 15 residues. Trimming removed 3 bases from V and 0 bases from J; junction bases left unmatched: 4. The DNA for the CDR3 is TGTGCCATCAGTGAATGGGACAGCATGAACACTGAAGCTTTCTTT. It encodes CAISEWDSMNTEAFF.

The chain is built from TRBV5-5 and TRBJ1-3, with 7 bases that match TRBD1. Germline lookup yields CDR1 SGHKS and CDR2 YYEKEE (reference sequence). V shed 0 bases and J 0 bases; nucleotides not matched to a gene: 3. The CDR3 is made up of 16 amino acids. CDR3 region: CASSLGGTDSGNTIYF. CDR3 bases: TGTGCCAGCAGCTTGGGCGGGACAGACTCTGGAAACACCATATATTTT. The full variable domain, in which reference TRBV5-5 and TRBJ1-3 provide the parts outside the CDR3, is DAGVTQSPTHLIKTRGQQVTLRCSPISGHKSVSWYQQVLGQGPQFIFQYYEKEERGRGNFPDRFSARQFPNYSSELNVNALLLGDSALYLCASSLGGTDSGNTIYFGEGSWLTVV.

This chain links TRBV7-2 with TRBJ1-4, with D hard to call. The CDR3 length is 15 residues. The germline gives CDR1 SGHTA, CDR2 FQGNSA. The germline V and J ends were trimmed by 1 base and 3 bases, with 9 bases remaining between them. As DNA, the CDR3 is TGTGCCAGCAGCTTAGTGGTTGCGGCTAATGAAAAACTGTTTTTT. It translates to CASSLVVAANEKLFF.

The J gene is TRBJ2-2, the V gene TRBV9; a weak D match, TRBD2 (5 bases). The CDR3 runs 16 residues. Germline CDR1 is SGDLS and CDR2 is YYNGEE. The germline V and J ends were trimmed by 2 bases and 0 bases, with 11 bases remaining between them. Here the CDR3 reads CASSVRADTNTGELFF. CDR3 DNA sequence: TGTGCCAGCAGCGTGCGGGCCGATACGAACACCGGGGAGCTGTTTTTT.

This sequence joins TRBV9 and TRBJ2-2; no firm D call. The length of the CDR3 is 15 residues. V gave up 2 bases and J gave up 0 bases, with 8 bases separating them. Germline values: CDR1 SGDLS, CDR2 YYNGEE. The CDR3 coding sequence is TGTGCCAGCAGCGTCATCGCAGCGAACACCGGGGAGCTGTTTTTT. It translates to CASSVIAANTGELFF.

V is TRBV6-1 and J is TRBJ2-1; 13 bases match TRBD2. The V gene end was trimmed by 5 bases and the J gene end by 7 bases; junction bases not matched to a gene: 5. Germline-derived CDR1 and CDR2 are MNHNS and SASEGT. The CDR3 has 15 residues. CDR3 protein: CASSLLAGGPNEQFF. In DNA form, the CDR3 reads TGTGCCAGCAGTTTACTAGCGGGGGGGCCAAATGAGCAGTTCTTC.

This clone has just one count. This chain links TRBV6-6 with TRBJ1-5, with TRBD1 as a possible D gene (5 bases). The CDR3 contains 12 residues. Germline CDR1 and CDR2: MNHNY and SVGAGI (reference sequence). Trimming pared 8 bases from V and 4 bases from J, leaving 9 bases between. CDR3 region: CASDQGNQPQHF. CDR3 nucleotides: TGTGCCAGCGACCAGGGAAATCAGCCCCAGCATTTT.

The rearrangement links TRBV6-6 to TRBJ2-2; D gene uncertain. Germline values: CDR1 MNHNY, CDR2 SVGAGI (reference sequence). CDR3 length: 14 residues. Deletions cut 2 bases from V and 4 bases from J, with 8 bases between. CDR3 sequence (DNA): TGTGCCAGCAGTTACCCGGAACTCACCGGGGAGCTGTTTTTT. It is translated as CASSYPELTGELFF.

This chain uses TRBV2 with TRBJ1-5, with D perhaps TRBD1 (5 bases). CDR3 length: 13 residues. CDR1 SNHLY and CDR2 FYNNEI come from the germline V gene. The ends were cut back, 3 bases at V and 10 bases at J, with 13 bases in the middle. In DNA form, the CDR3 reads TGTGCCAGCAGTGAGGGGGGGAGGGATCCCCAGCATTTT. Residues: CASSEGGRDPQHF.

CDR3 amino acids: CASSTGLATPHEQYF. In nucleotides, the CDR3 is TGCGCCAGCAGCACCGGACTAGCAACCCCCCACGAGCAGTACTTC. This chain connects TRBV5-1 to TRBJ2-7, with TRBD2 identical over 8 bases. The CDR3 consists of 15 residues. V shed 4 bases and J 5 bases; nucleotides not matched to a gene: 11. Germline V gene data show CDR1 as SGHRS and CDR2 as YFSETQ.

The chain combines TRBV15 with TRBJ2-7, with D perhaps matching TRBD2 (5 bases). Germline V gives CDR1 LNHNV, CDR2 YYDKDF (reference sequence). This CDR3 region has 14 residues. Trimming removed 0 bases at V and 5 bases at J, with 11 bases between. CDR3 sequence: CATSRETGFNEQYF. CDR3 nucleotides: TGTGCCACCAGCAGAGAGACGGGGTTCAACGAGCAGTACTTC.

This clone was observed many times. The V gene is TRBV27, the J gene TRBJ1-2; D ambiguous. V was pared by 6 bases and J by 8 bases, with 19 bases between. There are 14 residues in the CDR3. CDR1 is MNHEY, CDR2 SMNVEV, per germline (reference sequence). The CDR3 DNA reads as TGTGCCAGCAGGCCAGGTGGCAGTCCACTCGGCTACACCTTC. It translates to CASRPGGSPLGYTF.

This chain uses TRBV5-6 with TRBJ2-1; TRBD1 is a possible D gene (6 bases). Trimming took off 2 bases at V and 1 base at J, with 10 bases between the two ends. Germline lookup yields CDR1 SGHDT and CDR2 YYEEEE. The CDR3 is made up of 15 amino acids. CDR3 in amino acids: CASSLQGRSYNEQFF. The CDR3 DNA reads TGTGCCAGCAGCTTACAGGGACGTTCCTACAATGAGCAGTTCTTC.

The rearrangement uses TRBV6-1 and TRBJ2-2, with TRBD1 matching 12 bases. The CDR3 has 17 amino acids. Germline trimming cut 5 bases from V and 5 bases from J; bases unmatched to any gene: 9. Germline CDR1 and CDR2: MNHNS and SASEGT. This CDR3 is CASSKGTGGEMTGELFF. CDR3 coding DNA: TGTGCCAGCAGTAAAGGGACAGGGGGCGAGATGACCGGGGAGCTGTTTTTT.

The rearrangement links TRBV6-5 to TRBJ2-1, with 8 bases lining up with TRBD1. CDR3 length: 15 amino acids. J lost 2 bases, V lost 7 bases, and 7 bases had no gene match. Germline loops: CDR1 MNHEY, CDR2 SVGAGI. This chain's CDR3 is CASKSDRGPYNEQFF. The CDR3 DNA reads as TGTGCCAGCAAGTCCGACAGGGGCCCCTACAATGAGCAGTTCTTC.

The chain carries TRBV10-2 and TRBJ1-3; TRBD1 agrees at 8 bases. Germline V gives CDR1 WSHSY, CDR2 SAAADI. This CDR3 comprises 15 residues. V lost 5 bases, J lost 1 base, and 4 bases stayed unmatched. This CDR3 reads CASSTDRASGNTIYF. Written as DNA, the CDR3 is TGCGCCAGCAGTACGGACAGGGCGTCTGGAAACACCATATATTTT.

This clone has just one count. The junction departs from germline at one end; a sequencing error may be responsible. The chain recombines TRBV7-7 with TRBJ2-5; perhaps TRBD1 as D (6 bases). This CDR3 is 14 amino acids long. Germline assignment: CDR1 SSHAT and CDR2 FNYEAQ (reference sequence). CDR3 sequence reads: CASSPSKGDETQYF. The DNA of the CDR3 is TGTGCTAGCAGCCCAAGTAAGGGGGACGAGACCCAGTACTTC.

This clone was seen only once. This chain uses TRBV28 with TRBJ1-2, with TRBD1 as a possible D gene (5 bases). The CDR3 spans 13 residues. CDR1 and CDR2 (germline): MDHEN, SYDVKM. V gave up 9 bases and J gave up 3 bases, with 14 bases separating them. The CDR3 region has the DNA TGTGCCAGTCAAACGGGGGTTTACTATGGCTACACCTTC. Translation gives CASQTGVYYGYTF.

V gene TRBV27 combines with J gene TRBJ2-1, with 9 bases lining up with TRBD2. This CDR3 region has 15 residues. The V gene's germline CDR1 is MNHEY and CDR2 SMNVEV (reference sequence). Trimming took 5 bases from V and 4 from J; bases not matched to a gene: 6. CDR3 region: CASSPRLAAYNEQFF. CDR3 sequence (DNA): TGTGCCAGCAGTCCTCGACTAGCGGCTTACAATGAGCAGTTCTTC.

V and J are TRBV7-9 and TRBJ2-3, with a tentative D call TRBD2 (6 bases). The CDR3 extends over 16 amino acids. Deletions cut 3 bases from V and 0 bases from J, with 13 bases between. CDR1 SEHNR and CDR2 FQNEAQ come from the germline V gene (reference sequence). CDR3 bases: TGTGCCAGCAGCTTGGAGGGGATAATAAGCACAGATACGCAGTATTTT. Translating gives CASSLEGIISTDTQYF.